Following are 3 T cell receptor beta chains from one sample sequenced in a study of shared clonotypes between healthy human individuals. TCRdb keeps only in-frame clones here, not all; method: immunoSEQ multiplex PCR. Of approximately 2,000,000 clones listed, approximately 92% are singletons. Naivety among CD8 cells was defined by CD45RO negativity and positive CCR7 selection, thereby excluding terminally differentiated effector memory CD45RA+ cells. The sequenced material came from naive CD8+ T cells from PBMCs. These receptors were collected from a man younger than 35 in good health. Some clones in this sample may be carry-over from other donors' samples.

This rearrangement joins TRBV5-1 to TRBJ2-1, with D possibly TRBD2 on 5 matching bases. The CDR3 length is 17 residues. Germline CDR1 SGHRS, CDR2 YFSETQ. Trimming took off 2 bases at V and 0 bases at J, with 15 bases between the two ends. As DNA, the CDR3 is TGCGCCAGCAGCTTTTTCCTCCAGCGGAGCTCCTACAATGAGCAGTTCTTC. Encoded protein: CASSFFLQRSSYNEQFF. The whole variable domain, filled in from reference TRBV5-1 and TRBJ2-1, reads KAGVTQTPRYLIKTRGQQVTLSCSPISGHRSVSWYQQTPGQGLQFLFEYFSETQRNKGNFPGRFSGRQFSNSRSEMNVSTLELGDSALYLCASSFFLQRSSYNEQFFGPGTRLTVL.

This clone was observed a single time. The V gene is TRBV13, the J gene TRBJ2-5, with 7 nucleotides matching TRBD2. Germline V gene lookup returns CDR1 PRHDT and CDR2 FYEKMQ (reference sequence). With 0 bases clipped from V and 3 bases from J, the junction kept 1 base outside the gene matches. The CDR3 consists of 14 residues. The chain's CDR3 is CASSLGLAEETQYF. The CDR3 DNA sequence: TGTGCCAGCAGCTTAGGGCTAGCGGAAGAGACCCAGTACTTC.

The rearrangement links TRBV28 to TRBJ1-2, with a weak D call TRBD1 (6 bases). The CDR3 spans 16 residues. Trimming shortened V by 1 base and J by 6 bases, and 18 bases separated the two germline ends. Per germline, CDR1 MDHEN and CDR2 SYDVKM. CDR3 protein: CASSLFRGTSLHGYTF. In DNA form, the CDR3 reads TGTGCCAGCAGTTTATTTAGGGGGACATCCTTGCATGGCTACACCTTC.